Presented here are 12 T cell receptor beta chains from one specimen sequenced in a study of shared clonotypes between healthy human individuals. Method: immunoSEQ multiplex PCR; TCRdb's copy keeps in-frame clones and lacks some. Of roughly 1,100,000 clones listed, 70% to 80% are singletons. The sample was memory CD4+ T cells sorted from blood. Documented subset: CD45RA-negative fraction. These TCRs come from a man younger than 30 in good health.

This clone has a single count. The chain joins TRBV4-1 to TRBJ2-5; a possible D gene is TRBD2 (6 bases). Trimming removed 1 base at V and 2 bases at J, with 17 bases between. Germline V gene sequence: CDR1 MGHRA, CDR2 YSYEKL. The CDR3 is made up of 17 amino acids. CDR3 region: CASSQGQLSGRQETQYF. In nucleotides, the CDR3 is TGCGCCAGCAGCCAAGGACAGTTATCCGGGAGACAAGAGACCCAGTACTTC.

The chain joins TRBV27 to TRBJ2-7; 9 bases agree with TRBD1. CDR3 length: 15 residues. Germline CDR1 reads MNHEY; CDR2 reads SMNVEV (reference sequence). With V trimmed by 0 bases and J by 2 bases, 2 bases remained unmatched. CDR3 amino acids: CASSLSGQGPYEQYF. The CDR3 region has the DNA TGTGCCAGCAGTTTATCGGGACAGGGTCCCTACGAGCAGTACTTC.

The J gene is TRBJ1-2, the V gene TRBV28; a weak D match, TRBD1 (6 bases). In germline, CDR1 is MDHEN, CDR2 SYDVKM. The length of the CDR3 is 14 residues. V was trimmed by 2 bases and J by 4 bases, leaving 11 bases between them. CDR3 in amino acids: CASSLQGSGYGYTF. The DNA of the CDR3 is TGTGCCAGCAGTTTACAGGGGAGTGGCTATGGCTACACCTTC.

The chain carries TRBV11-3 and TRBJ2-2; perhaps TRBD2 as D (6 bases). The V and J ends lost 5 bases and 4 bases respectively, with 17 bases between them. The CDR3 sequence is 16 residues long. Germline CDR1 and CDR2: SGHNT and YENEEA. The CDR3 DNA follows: TGTGCCAGCAGCCCCGCGACTAGTCTCAGCACCGGGGAGCTGTTTTTT. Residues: CASSPATSLSTGELFF.

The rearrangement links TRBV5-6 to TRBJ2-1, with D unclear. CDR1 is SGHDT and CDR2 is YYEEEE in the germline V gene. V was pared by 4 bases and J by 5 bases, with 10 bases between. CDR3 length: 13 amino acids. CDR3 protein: CASSRTFNNEQFF. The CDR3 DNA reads TGTGCCAGCAGCCGTACATTTAACAATGAGCAGTTCTTC. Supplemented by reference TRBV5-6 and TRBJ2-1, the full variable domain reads DAGVTQSPTHLIKTRGQQVTLRCSPKSGHDTVSWYQQALGQGPQFIFQYYEEEERQRGNFPDRFSGHQFPNYSSELNVNALLLGDSALYLCASSRTFNNEQFFGPGTRLTVL.

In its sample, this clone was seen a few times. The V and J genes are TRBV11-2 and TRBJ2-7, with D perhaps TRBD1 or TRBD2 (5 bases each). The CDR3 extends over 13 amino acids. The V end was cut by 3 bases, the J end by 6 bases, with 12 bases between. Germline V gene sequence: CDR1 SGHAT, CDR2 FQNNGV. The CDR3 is CASSFSGPGEQYF. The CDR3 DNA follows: TGTGCCAGCAGCTTCTCGGGGCCGGGCGAGCAGTACTTC.

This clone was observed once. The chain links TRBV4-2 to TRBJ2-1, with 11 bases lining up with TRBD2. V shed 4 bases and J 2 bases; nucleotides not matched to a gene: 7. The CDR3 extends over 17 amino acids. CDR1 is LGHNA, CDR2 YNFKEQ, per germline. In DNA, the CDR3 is TGTGCCAGCAGCCGCGAACTAGCGGGGGTTACCTACAATGAGCAGTTCTTC. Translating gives CASSRELAGVTYNEQFF.

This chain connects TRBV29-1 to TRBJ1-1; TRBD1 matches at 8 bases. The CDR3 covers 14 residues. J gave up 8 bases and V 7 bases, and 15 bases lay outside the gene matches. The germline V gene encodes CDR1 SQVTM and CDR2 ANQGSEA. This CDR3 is CSARLFQGASEAFF. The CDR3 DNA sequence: TGCAGCGCCCGCTTATTTCAGGGGGCATCCGAAGCTTTCTTT. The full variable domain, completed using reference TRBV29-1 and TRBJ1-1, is SAVISQKPSRDICQRGTSLTIQCQVDSQVTMMFWYRQQPGQSLTLIATANQGSEATYESGFVIDKFPISRPNLTFSTLTVSNMSPEDSSIYLCSARLFQGASEAFFGQGTRLTVV.

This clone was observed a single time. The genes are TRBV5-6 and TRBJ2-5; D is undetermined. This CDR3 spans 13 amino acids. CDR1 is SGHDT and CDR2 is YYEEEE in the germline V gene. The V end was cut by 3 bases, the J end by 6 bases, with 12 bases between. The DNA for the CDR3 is TGTGCCAGCAGCTCAAAGTCCGCAAAGACCCAGTACTTC. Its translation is CASSSKSAKTQYF.

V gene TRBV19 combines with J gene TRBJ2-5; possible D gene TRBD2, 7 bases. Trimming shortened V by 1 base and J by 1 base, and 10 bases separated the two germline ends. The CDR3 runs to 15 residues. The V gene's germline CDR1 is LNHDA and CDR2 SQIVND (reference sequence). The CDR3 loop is CASSIAGGGQETQYF. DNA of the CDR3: TGTGCCAGTAGTATAGCGGGGGGCGGCCAAGAGACCCAGTACTTC.

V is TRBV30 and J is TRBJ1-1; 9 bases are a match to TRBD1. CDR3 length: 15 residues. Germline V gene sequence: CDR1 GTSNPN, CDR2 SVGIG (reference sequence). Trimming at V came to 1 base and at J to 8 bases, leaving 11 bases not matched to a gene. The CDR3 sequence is CAWSAGTGRPGEAFF. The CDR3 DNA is TGTGCCTGGAGTGCCGGGACAGGGAGGCCTGGGGAAGCTTTCTTT.

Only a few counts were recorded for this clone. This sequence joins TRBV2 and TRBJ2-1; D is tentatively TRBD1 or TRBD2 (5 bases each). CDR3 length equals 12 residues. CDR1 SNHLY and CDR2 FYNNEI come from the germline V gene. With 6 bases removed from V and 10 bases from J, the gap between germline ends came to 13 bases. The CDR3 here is CASSVMGPEQFF. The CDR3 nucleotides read TGTGCCAGCAGCGTTATGGGACCGGAGCAGTTCTTC.